This T cell receptor beta chain was recorded in a study of molecular identifiers for immune sequencing clone quantification. Study findings and constraints: Clones above 20 RNA copies held over 98% of effector molecules, under 1% in naive cells. Highly expanded clone sizes could end up underestimated if a barcode were shared by identical TCR molecules.

From 20,000 to 1,000,000 sorted cells, naive CD8 libraries were generated with 10%, 30% or 50% RNA. TCRdb passed the PCR reads through MiXCR, listing each CDR3 protein once. Of approximately 500,000 distinct CDR3 sequences detected, around 25% appear once; the ten largest clones hold roughly 0.79%. This clonotype was recorded at least ten times. Its antigen is not identified. CDR3 length: 13 amino acids. The germline gives CDR1 GTSNPN, CDR2 SVGIG (reference sequence). V was pared by 3 bases and J by 8 bases, with 6 bases of the junction left unmatched. The sample comprised naive CD8+ T cells from blood, with Jurkat cell RNA spiked in. Subset denoted: FACS-sorted CD8+CD4-CCR7+CD45RA+ naive T cells. The chain joins TRBV30 to TRBJ2-1; TRBD2 matches at 8 bases. The receptor was isolated from a human donor in good health. Some libraries in this study had Jurkat cell RNA spiked in. The CDR3 bases are TGTGCCTGGAGCGGGACTAGATGGGATGAGCAGTTCTTC. Translated, it gives CAWSGTRWDEQFF.